This T cell receptor beta chain comes out of a study of shared clonotypes between healthy human individuals. Whole-study findings and limits: Rarefaction analysis demonstrated incomplete sorted-subset sequencing notwithstanding large depth.

The data were produced by immunoSEQ multiplex PCR, yet TCRdb's version contains in-frame clones alone and is incomplete. Here the sample spans about 340,000 clones, around 70% being singletons. As for this clone: The antigen remains undetermined.

This CDR3 contains 15 residues. CDR1 is MNHNS, CDR2 SASEGT, per germline. Trimming at V came to 6 bases and at J to 3 bases, leaving 11 bases not matched to a gene. V gene TRBV6-1 combines with J gene TRBJ2-7, with 7 bases fitting TRBD1. The sequence derives from a young man in good health. Sequencing input: memory CD4+ T cells sorted from blood. Subset denoted: CD45RA-negative fraction. The CDR3 is CASRALVTGNYEQYF. The CDR3 bases are TGTGCCAGCAGGGCCCTCGTGACAGGGAACTACGAGCAGTACTTC.